This TCR beta chain was retrieved from a study of blood T cell repertoires in COVID-19. CDR3 length equals 17 residues. Trimming at V came to 4 bases and at J to 4 bases, leaving 7 bases not matched to a gene. CDR1 is SGDLS, CDR2 YYNGEE, per germline. Original methodology: It was from reference gene primer amplification that nucleated cell counts were estimated. Some clones are missing from TCRdb's copy, which holds only in-frame ones; the method was immunoSEQ multiplex PCR. V and J calls and clone size are copied from that table; D and trimming were computed from the DNA. The sample lists approximately 69,000 clones, approximately 87% seen once, with 15% to 20% in the top ten.

The V and J genes are TRBV9 and TRBJ2-1, with TRBD2 identical over 14 bases. The material sequenced was peripheral blood. The clonotype originates from a woman over 75 with acute or convalescent COVID-19. CDR3 DNA sequence: TGTGCCAGCAGCCTCGGGACTAGCGGGGGAATTTACAATGAGCAGTTCTTC. Its translation is CASSLGTSGGIYNEQFF.